The 27 T cell receptor beta chains below all came from one sample that was sequenced in a study of T-cell reconstitution after alpha-beta-depleted transplantation in children. Preparing the TCRbeta library involved the use of unique molecular identifiers. TCRdb re-called the PCR reads with MiXCR, one entry per CDR3 protein. The sample shows about a million distinct CDR3 sequences, roughly 29% of them seen only once. Sequenced material: PBMCs, mostly from graft donor cells, taken 360 days after TCRalphabeta/CD19-depleted stem cell transplant. These receptors originate from a boy less than two years old who had a stem cell transplant for SCID, so the T cells may come from the graft donor.

The gene calls are TRBV7-9 and TRBJ2-5; D perhaps matches TRBD2 (6 bases). Looked up from germline, CDR1 is SEHNR and CDR2 is FQNEAQ (reference sequence). The length of the CDR3 is 17 residues. V lost 1 base to trimming and J lost 0 bases, with 15 bases between them. CDR3: CASSLVTGVRHQETQYF. CDR3 sequence (DNA): TGTGCCAGCAGCTTAGTTACGGGGGTACGGCACCAAGAGACCCAGTACTTC.

This clonotype was detected a few times. V usage is TRBV28 and J usage is TRBJ2-1; D might be TRBD1 (6 bases). Germline V gene lookup returns CDR1 MDHEN and CDR2 SYDVKM. Trimming took off 11 bases at V and 7 bases at J, with 15 bases between the two ends. The CDR3 runs 12 residues. The CDR3: CALKGEGNEQFF. The CDR3 nucleotides read TGTGCCTTAAAGGGGGAAGGGAATGAGCAGTTCTTC.

This clonotype was counted many times. The rearrangement links TRBV11-2 to TRBJ2-1; D possibly corresponds to TRBD2 (6 bases). Germline V gene data show CDR1 as SGHAT and CDR2 as FQNNGV. Trimming shortened V by 6 bases and J by 1 base, and 13 bases separated the two germline ends. The CDR3 covers 15 residues. CDR3: CASRGGTASYNEQFF. CDR3 in DNA: TGTGCCAGCAGGGGCGGGACGGCGTCCTACAATGAGCAGTTCTTC.

This clonotype appeared a few times. The chain combines TRBV12-3 or TRBV12-4 with TRBJ2-5; the match to TRBD1 covers 8 bases. The CDR3 extends over 14 amino acids. The junction had 7 bases not matched to a gene; V was cut back by 5 bases and J by 5 bases. The CDR3 bases are TGTGCCAGCAGTGGCCTCAGGGGGCGCGAGACCCAGTACTTC. It is translated as CASSGLRGRETQYF.

The rearrangement uses TRBV28 and TRBJ1-5; no clear D gene. Trimming took 1 base from V and 2 from J, leaving 9 bases between them. The CDR3 loop spans 15 amino acids. Germline CDR1 is MDHEN and CDR2 is SYDVKM. CDR3 sequence: CASSLSLMGNQPQHF. CDR3 nucleotides: TGTGCCAGCAGTTTATCATTAATGGGCAATCAGCCCCAGCATTTT.

J is TRBJ2-4 and V is TRBV12-3 or TRBV12-4, with TRBD1 matching over 7 bases. The CDR3 covers 16 residues. V was clipped by 5 bases and J by 4 bases; unmatched bases: 11. The CDR3 sequence is CASSLNPGQSKNIQYF. Written as DNA, the CDR3 is TGTGCCAGCAGTCTAAACCCGGGACAGTCTAAAAACATTCAGTACTTC.

The chain uses TRBV19 and TRBJ2-3; TRBD1 aligns across 10 bases. The CDR3 is 12 residues long. The germline V gene encodes CDR1 LNHDA and CDR2 SQIVND (reference sequence). After removal of 8 bases from V and 4 bases from J, the junction contained 0 bases not matched to a gene. The CDR3: CASGTGADTQYF. Here the CDR3 DNA reads TGTGCCAGTGGGACAGGGGCAGATACGCAGTATTTT.

The chain couples TRBV5-1 to TRBJ2-5, with TRBD2 matching 14 bases. There are 19 residues in the CDR3. CDR1 and CDR2 from the germline V gene are SGHRS and YFSETQ. V lost 0 bases to trimming and J lost 2 bases; unmatched junction nucleotides: 9. CDR3 in DNA: TGCGCCAGCAGCTTGGAAGGGGGACTAGCGGGGGCCATACAAGAGACCCAGTACTTC. It encodes CASSLEGGLAGAIQETQYF.

This clonotype was counted only a few times. The J gene is TRBJ2-5, the V gene TRBV29-1, with a tentative D call TRBD1 (5 bases). The CDR3 sequence is 15 residues long. Between the trimmed V and J ends, which lost 1 base and 3 bases, there was a span of 15 bases. Germline values: CDR1 SQVTM, CDR2 ANQGSEA. This CDR3 reads CSVEGSRDAKETQYF. CDR3 sequence (DNA): TGCAGCGTTGAAGGGTCCAGGGATGCGAAAGAGACCCAGTACTTC.

This rearrangement joins TRBV4-1 to TRBJ2-3; no clear D. V was shortened by 0 bases and J by 0 bases, with 7 bases between the two germline ends. Germline CDR1 reads MGHRA; CDR2 reads YSYEKL. The CDR3 covers 15 residues. The CDR3 nucleotides are TGCGCCAGCAGCCAAGATGGGTGGAGCACAGATACGCAGTATTTT. Protein: CASSQDGWSTDTQYF.

The rearrangement links TRBV7-9 to TRBJ2-2; TRBD2 aligns across 9 bases. This CDR3 is 16 amino acids long. Germline assignment: CDR1 SEHNR and CDR2 FQNEAQ (reference sequence). V lost 3 bases and J lost 4; bases outside the gene matches: 6. This CDR3 is CASSFGRGGATGELFF. CDR3 coding DNA: TGTGCCAGCAGCTTCGGGCGGGGGGGCGCCACCGGGGAGCTGTTTTTT.

This clonotype has a handful of counts. The chain links TRBV7-2 to TRBJ2-7; D gene uncertain. The V gene's germline CDR1 is SGHTA and CDR2 FQGNSA. The ends were cut back, 3 bases at V and 3 bases at J, with 12 bases in the middle. The CDR3 runs to 14 residues. The chain's CDR3 is CASSFTGSIYEQYF. In DNA, the CDR3 is TGTGCCAGCAGCTTCACCGGCTCGATCTACGAGCAGTACTTC.

This clonotype has only a few counts. The chain has TRBV9 and TRBJ2-5, with 8 bases lining up with TRBD2. CDR3 length equals 15 residues. Germline V gene lookup returns CDR1 SGDLS and CDR2 YYNGEE. After removal of 3 bases from V and 4 bases from J, the junction contained 8 bases not matched to a gene. The DNA of the CDR3 is TGTGCCAGCAGCGCCTCGGGACTAGATCTAGAGACCCAGTACTTC. Amino acids: CASSASGLDLETQYF. Full variable domain (rest looked up from reference TRBV9 and TRBJ2-5): DSGVTQTPKHLITATGQRVTLRCSPRSGDLSVYWYQQSLDQGLQFLIQYYNGEERAKGNILERFSAQQFPDLHSELNLSSLELGDSALYFCASSASGLDLETQYFGPGTRLLVL.

This clonotype was recorded a few times. The genes are TRBV10-3 and TRBJ1-2, with no clear D. The CDR3 runs 13 residues. The germline CDR1 and CDR2 sequences are ENHRY and SYGVKD. The V gene lost 5 bases and the J gene lost 8 bases, with 15 bases spanning the gap. The CDR3 region is CAISPDRVRGYTF. CDR3 coding DNA: TGTGCCATCAGTCCAGACCGCGTACGAGGCTACACCTTC.

This clonotype came up a few times. This chain uses TRBV4-3 with TRBJ2-1, with D possibly being TRBD2 (5 bases). V was pared by 3 bases and J by 5 bases, with 14 bases between. The CDR3 is 15 amino acids. Germline V gives CDR1 LGHNA, CDR2 YSLEER. CDR3 sequence (DNA): TGCGCCAGCAGCCATGAGGGTGACCGGCACAATGAGCAGTTCTTC. This gives the protein CASSHEGDRHNEQFF.

The chain carries TRBV6-1 and TRBJ2-1, with TRBD2 identical over 13 bases. This CDR3 has 17 residues. CDR1 is MNHNS and CDR2 is SASEGT in the germline V gene. The ends lost 8 bases at V and 4 bases at J; junction bases unmatched: 11. The CDR3 sequence: CASRMRSTSGGYNEQFF. The CDR3 region has the DNA TGTGCCAGCCGTATGCGCTCGACTAGCGGGGGGTACAATGAGCAGTTCTTC.

V is TRBV7-3 and J is TRBJ2-3; D is ambiguous. Germline V CDR1 and CDR2: SGHTA, FQGTGA. The CDR3 is made up of 12 amino acids. V was trimmed by 5 bases and J by 5 bases, leaving 8 bases between them. The CDR3 loop is CASSEVGDTQYF. Here the CDR3 DNA reads TGTGCCAGCAGCGAAGTCGGAGATACGCAGTATTTT.

This clonotype was counted only a few times. The chain joins TRBV5-1 to TRBJ1-2; D perhaps matches TRBD1 (5 bases). Germline V gene sequence: CDR1 SGHRS, CDR2 YFSETQ. Trimming removed 4 bases at V and 8 bases at J, with 18 bases between. The CDR3 totals 14 residues. CDR3 sequence (DNA): TGCGCCAGCAGCCCGTGGGGGGGGGATCAAGGCTACACCTTC. Its translation: CASSPWGGDQGYTF.

The chain has TRBV5-1 and TRBJ2-7, with TRBD1 matching over 7 bases. Germline trimming cut 3 bases from V and 1 base from J; bases unmatched to any gene: 7. There are 15 residues in the CDR3. Germline CDR1 reads SGHRS; CDR2 reads YFSETQ. The CDR3: CASSYIGTVSYEQYF. CDR3 DNA: TGCGCCAGCAGCTATATCGGGACAGTTTCCTACGAGCAGTACTTC.

This clonotype has just a few counts. The V call is TRBV12-3 or TRBV12-4, the J call TRBJ2-5, with D possibly TRBD1 on 6 matching bases. The CDR3 is made up of 15 amino acids. V lost 2 bases and J lost 1, with 11 bases in between. For the CDR3, the DNA is TGTGCCAGCAGTTTAACCAGGACAGTCCAAGAGACCCAGTACTTC. This translates into CASSLTRTVQETQYF.

This clonotype was found many times. The chain recombines TRBV3-1 with TRBJ2-4, with D perhaps TRBD1 or TRBD2 (6 bases each). V dropped 4 bases and J dropped 2 bases, with 12 bases sitting between them. Germline V lookup: CDR1 LGHDT, CDR2 YNNKEL (reference sequence). This CDR3 has 15 residues. The CDR3 region has the DNA TGTGCCAGCAGCCCATCGGGGGCGACCAAAAACATTCAGTACTTC. This translates into CASSPSGATKNIQYF.

There are a few counts of this clonotype. This chain joins TRBV12-3 or TRBV12-4 and TRBJ2-3; the match to TRBD2 covers 9 bases. This CDR3 contains 17 residues. V lost 7 bases, J lost 4 bases, and 15 bases stayed unmatched. DNA for the CDR3: TGTGCCAGCACCCTTCCCCGGAGGAGGACTAGCGCAGATACGCAGTATTTT. Protein: CASTLPRRRTSADTQYF.

V gene TRBV7-2 combines with J gene TRBJ1-2; no clear D gene. V lost 1 base and J lost 10, with 22 bases in between. The germline V gene has CDR1 SGHTA and CDR2 FQGNSA. The CDR3 has 16 amino acids. CDR3 amino acids: CASSLVPSKFSLDYTF. The CDR3 coding sequence is TGTGCCAGCAGCTTAGTCCCTAGCAAGTTTTCCTTAGACTACACCTTC.

The chain uses TRBV14 and TRBJ2-7; D possibly corresponds to TRBD2 (6 bases). The CDR3 sequence is 15 residues long. V was shortened by 0 bases and J by 2 bases, with 11 bases between the two germline ends. Germline-derived CDR1 and CDR2 are SGHDN and FVKESK. CDR3 nucleotide sequence: TGTGCCAGCAGCCAAGAAGGAGGGCCGGCCTACGAGCAGTACTTC. It codes for CASSQEGGPAYEQYF. Complete variable domain (other parts from reference TRBV14 and TRBJ2-7): EAGVTQFPSHSVIEKGQTVTLRCDPISGHDNLYWYRRVMGKEIKFLLHFVKESKQDESGMPNNRFLAERTGGTYSTLKVQPAELEDSGVYFCASSQEGGPAYEQYFGPGTRLTVT.

This chain uses TRBV20-1 with TRBJ1-2; possibly TRBD1 for D (6 bases). CDR1 DFQATT and CDR2 SNEGSKA come from the germline V gene (reference sequence). Trimming shortened V by 4 bases and J by 4 bases, and 13 bases separated the two germline ends. The CDR3 contains 13 residues. The chain's CDR3 is CSAIWQGLYGYTF. The DNA of the CDR3 is TGCAGTGCTATTTGGCAGGGGCTCTATGGCTACACCTTC.

The J gene is TRBJ2-5, the V gene TRBV29-1, with TRBD2 identical over 8 bases. The CDR3 covers 18 residues. V lost 2 bases and J lost 9; bases outside the gene matches: 23. The germline CDR1 and CDR2 sequences are SQVTM and ANQGSEA. The CDR3 protein is CSVEYANPGLVVLGAQYF. The DNA of the CDR3 is TGCAGCGTTGAATATGCGAACCCGGGACTAGTTGTATTAGGGGCCCAGTACTTC.

This clonotype appeared a few times. The CDR3 DNA sequence: TGTGCCACCAGTGCCCTAGGCGGCCCTCACAATGAGCAGTTCTTC. Its protein product is CATSALGGPHNEQFF. The chain carries TRBV24-1 and TRBJ2-1; D ambiguous. This CDR3 region has 15 residues. Trimming took 5 bases from V and 5 from J, leaving 15 bases between them. Germline V lookup: CDR1 KGHDR, CDR2 SFDVKD.